The T cell receptor (beta chain) described here comes from a study of shared clonotypes between healthy human individuals. Study-level results: Only blood underwent sampling, and tissue repertoires likely differ. The study found approximately 5% of naive CD4 clonotypes shared across a few donors.

Sequencing was performed with immunoSEQ multiplex PCR; in TCRdb, only in-frame clones are kept and a portion is missing. The sample lists around 1.6 million clones, approximately 98% occurring once. CD45RA+ naive and CD45RA-negative memory subsets were separated from CD4+ cells. Germline V gene data show CDR1 as SGHDT and CDR2 as YYEEEE. The junction had 13 bases not matched to a gene; V was cut back by 4 bases and J by 6 bases. The CDR3 has 16 amino acids. A note on this clone: Its target is unknown.

This chain connects TRBV5-6 to TRBJ2-1; 7 bases are a match to TRBD2. The sequencing input was naive CD4+ T cells sorted from blood. Subset specified: CD45RA+ positively selected. This TCR came from a man in his thirties or forties in good health. In DNA form, the CDR3 reads TGTGCCAGCAGCCTAAAACGGCGGGAGCGAGTCAATGAGCAGTTCTTC. It is translated as CASSLKRRERVNEQFF.